Listed below are T cell receptor beta chains from one sample, sequenced in a study of metastatic and nonmetastatic thyroid tumors. MiXCR was used by TCRdb to re-call the PCR reads. Of under 35,000 clones detected, 15% to 20% appear once; the ten largest clones hold approximately 4.8%. The sample taken for sequencing was blood. The receptor source for this set is a female donor with papillary thyroid cancer or a benign thyroid nodule (not recorded which). Some clones in this sample may be carry-over from other donors' samples. The CDR3 runs from the conserved cysteine through the conserved F or W. D genes are given only for firm matches. Clone size is shown for a subset of rows, as once, few, many or a class of expanded clone.

>many|.|TRBJ1-1|TRBV18
CASSSGVGTEAFF
TGTGCCAGCTCCTCAGGGGTTGGCACTGAAGCTTTCTTT
>many|TRBD2|TRBJ2-6|TRBV30
CAWNRGAGANVLTF
TGTGCCTGGAACCGGGGGGCTGGGGCCAACGTCCTGACTTTC
>many|TRBD1|TRBJ1-2|TRBV7-2
CASSLTRRGGANYGYTF
TGTGCCAGCAGCCTTACACGCAGGGGGGGAGCTAACTATGGCTACACCTTC
>many|.|TRBJ2-7|TRBV28
CASSFARDYEQYF
TGTGCCAGCAGTTTTGCCAGGGACTACGAGCAGTACTTC
>many|.|TRBJ1-1|TRBV20-1
CSASIIRDKAFF
TGCAGTGCTAGTATTATTCGGGACAAAGCTTTCTTT
>many|TRBD1|TRBJ1-2|TRBV7-2
CASSPDRAGGYTF
TGTGCCAGCAGCCCGGACAGGGCCGGTGGCTACACCTTC
>many|.|TRBJ2-1|TRBV4-2
CASSQDALGSSEQFF
TGTGCCAGCAGCCAAGATGCATTAGGCTCCAGTGAGCAGTTCTTC
>few|TRBD1|TRBJ1-1|TRBV27
CASSLTRGLLNEAFF
TGTGCCAGCAGTTTAACCAGGGGGCTTTTGAATGAAGCTTTCTTT
>many|TRBD2|TRBJ2-3|TRBV2
CASALAGVTDTQYF
TGTGCCAGCGCCCTAGCGGGGGTTACAGATACGCAGTATTTT
>many|.|TRBJ2-1|TRBV20-1
CSARDRGEQFF
TGCAGTGCTAGAGACCGTGGGGAGCAGTTCTTC
>medium-sized|TRBD2|TRBJ2-7|TRBV24-1
CATSDLKAGGTYEQYF
TGTGCCACCAGTGATTTGAAGGCGGGAGGAACCTACGAGCAGTACTTC
>many|TRBD2|TRBJ2-1|TRBV9
CASSAGSGEYNEQFF
TGTGCCAGCAGCGCAGGAAGCGGGGAGTACAATGAGCAGTTCTTC
>.|.|TRBJ2-7|TRBV3-1
CASSRGMANRYF
TGTGCCAGCAGCCGGGGGATGGCAAATCGGTACTTC
>.|.|TRBJ1-3|TRBV7-8
CASSLVLRGIIGNTIYF
TGTGCCAGCAGCTTAGTGTTGCGGGGTATTATCGGAAACACCATATATTTT
>.|.|TRBJ2-1|TRBV12-3/TRBV12-4
CASSFNGAGEQCF
TGTGCCAGCAGTTTCAACGGAGCGGGTGAGCAGTGCTTC
>many|.|TRBJ2-1|TRBV6-5
CASSYGAHEQFF
TGTGCCAGCAGTTACGGGGCCCATGAGCAGTTCTTC
>many|TRBD1|TRBJ2-1|TRBV6-2/TRBV6-3
CASSPGTGTYNEQFF
TGTGCCAGCAGTCCCGGGACAGGGACCTACAATGAGCAGTTCTTC
>many|.|TRBJ1-1|TRBV6-2/TRBV6-3
CASKGREYTEAFF
TGTGCCAGCAAGGGCAGGGAATACACTGAAGCTTTCTTT
>.|.|TRBJ2-1|TRBV11-3
CASSLGNYNEQFF
TGTGCCAGCAGCTTAGGGAATTACAATGAGCAGTTCTTC
>many|.|TRBJ1-5|TRBV19
CASSSPAAEDQPQHF
TGTGCCAGTAGTTCCCCCGCGGCAGAGGATCAGCCCCAGCATTTT
>many|.|TRBJ2-5|TRBV20-1
CSARVSGPETQYF
TGCAGTGCTAGAGTATCAGGGCCAGAGACCCAGTACTTC
>many|.|TRBJ1-4|TRBV20-1
CSALRGIGNEKLFF
TGCAGTGCCCTAAGGGGGATCGGGAATGAAAAACTGTTTTTT
>.|TRBD2|TRBJ2-5|TRBV3-1
CASSRGPTGGETQYF
TGTGCCAGCAGCCGAGGACCCACGGGAGGAGAGACCCAGTACTTC
>many|.|TRBJ1-3|TRBV6-1
CASRSIQGSGNTIYF
TGTGCCAGCCGATCTATACAGGGATCTGGAAACACCATATATTTT
>many|.|TRBJ2-7|TRBV7-3
CASSQSQLGAYEQYF
TGTGCCAGCAGTCAATCCCAGTTAGGAGCCTACGAGCAGTACTTC
>few|.|TRBJ2-1|TRBV18
CASSPLAGPYNEQFF
TGTGCCAGCTCACCCCTCGCCGGGCCCTACAATGAGCAGTTCTTC